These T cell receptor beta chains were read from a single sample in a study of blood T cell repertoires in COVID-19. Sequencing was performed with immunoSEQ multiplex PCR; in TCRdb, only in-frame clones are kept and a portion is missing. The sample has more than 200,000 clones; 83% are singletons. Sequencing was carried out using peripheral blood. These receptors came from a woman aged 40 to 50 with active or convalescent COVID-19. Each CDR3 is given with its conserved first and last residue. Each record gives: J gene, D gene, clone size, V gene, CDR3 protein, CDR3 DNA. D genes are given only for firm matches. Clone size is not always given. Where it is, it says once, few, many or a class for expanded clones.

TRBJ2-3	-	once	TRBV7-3	CASSQFIQSTDTQYF	TGTGCCAGCAGCCAATTTATACAGAGCACAGATACGCAGTATTTT
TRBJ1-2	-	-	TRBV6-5	CASGPRVGDYGYTF	TGTGCCAGCGGCCCCAGGGTAGGGGACTATGGCTACACCTTC
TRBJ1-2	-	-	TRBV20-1	CSASPGYGYTF	TGCAGTGCTAGCCCAGGCTATGGCTACACCTTC
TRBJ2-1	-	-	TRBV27	CASSLEGQGALAGYHEQFF	TGTGCCAGCAGTTTGGAAGGGCAGGGGGCTCTAGCGGGATATCATGAGCAGTTCTTC
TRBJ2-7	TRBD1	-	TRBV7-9	CASSNTGVWEQYF	TGTGCCAGCAGCAATACAGGGGTCTGGGAGCAGTACTTC
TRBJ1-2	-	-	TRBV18	CASSRREYGYTF	TGTGCCAGCTCACGGCGGGAGTATGGCTACACCTTC
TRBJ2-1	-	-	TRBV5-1	CASSSRQGRDEQFF	TGCGCCAGCAGCTCCCGACAGGGGAGGGATGAGCAGTTCTTC
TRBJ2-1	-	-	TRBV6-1	CASSERGSNEQFF	TGTGCCAGCAGTGAAAGGGGTTCCAATGAGCAGTTCTTC
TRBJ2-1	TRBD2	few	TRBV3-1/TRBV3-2	CASSPARTRTTGNEQFF	TGTGCCAGCAGCCCCGCCCGGACTAGAACTACGGGCAATGAGCAGTTCTTC
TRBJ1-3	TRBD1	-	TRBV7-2	CASSLGGTGGSNTIYF	TGTGCCAGCAGCTTAGGCGGGACAGGGGGCTCAAACACCATATATTTT
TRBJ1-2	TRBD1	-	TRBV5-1	CASSPSRDRIDGYTF	TGCGCCAGCAGCCCGTCCCGGGACAGAATCGATGGCTACACCTTC
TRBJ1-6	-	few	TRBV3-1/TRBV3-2	CASSQGGHNSPLHF	TGTGCCAGCAGCCAAGGGGGCCATAATTCACCCCTCCACTTT
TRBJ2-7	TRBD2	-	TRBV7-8	CASSLGGGATYEQYF	TGTGCCAGCAGCTTAGGCGGGGGAGCTACCTACGAGCAGTACTTC
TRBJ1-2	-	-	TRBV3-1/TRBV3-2	CASSPRSGLDGYTF	TGTGCCAGCAGCCCGCGGTCCGGGTTGGATGGCTACACCTTC
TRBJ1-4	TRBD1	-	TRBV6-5	CASSLTGTGAEKLFF	TGTGCCAGCAGTCTGACCGGGACAGGGGCCGAAAAACTGTTTTTT
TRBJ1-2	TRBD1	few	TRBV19	CASPDPSDRGSNGYTF	TGTGCCAGTCCCGATCCTTCCGACAGGGGTAGTAATGGCTACACCTTC
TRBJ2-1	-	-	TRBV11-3	CASSLGFGNNEQFF	TGTGCCAGCAGCTTAGGTTTTGGCAACAATGAGCAGTTCTTC
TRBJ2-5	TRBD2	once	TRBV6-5	CASSLAGSGTQYF	TGTGCCAGCAGTCTAGCGGGGTCCGGGACCCAGTACTTC
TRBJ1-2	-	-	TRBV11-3	CASSQAVGGAYGYTF	TGTGCCAGCAGCCAGGCGGTCGGGGGAGCCTATGGCTACACCTTC
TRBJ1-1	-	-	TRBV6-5	CASSLRRGNTEAFF	TGTGCCAGCAGCCTACGCCGCGGGAACACTGAAGCTTTCTTT
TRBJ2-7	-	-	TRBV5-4	CASSPGRGPSYEQYF	TGTGCCAGCAGCCCTGGGCGGGGGCCCTCCTACGAGCAGTACTTC
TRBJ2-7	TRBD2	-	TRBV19	CASSISGRGTYEQYF	TGTGCCAGTAGTATTAGCGGGAGGGGGACTTACGAGCAGTACTTC
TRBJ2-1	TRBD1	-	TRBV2	CASRGDSRYNEQFF	TGTGCCAGCAGGGGGGACAGCCGCTACAATGAGCAGTTCTTC
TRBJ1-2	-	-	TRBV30	CAWSPFGGAYGYTF	TGTGCCTGGAGTCCGTTCGGGGGGGCCTATGGCTACACCTTC
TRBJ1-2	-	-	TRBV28	CASRVGDLWGLNYGYTF	TGTGCCAGCAGGGTGGGGGACCTCTGGGGGCTTAACTATGGCTACACCTTC
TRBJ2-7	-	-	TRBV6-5	CASIGAAYEQYF	TGTGCCAGCATTGGGGCAGCCTACGAGCAGTACTTC
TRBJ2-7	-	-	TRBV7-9	CASSLGGQSEQYF	TGTGCCAGCAGCTTAGGGGGGCAGTCGGAGCAGTACTTC
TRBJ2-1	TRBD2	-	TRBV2	CASNNREGYNEQFF	TGTGCCAGCAACAACCGGGAGGGATACAATGAGCAGTTCTTC
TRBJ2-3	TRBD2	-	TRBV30	CALGRGFSTDTQYF	TGTGCCTTGGGGCGGGGGTTTAGCACAGATACGCAGTATTTT
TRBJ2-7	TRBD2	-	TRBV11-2	CASSLRLAGGTYEQYF	TGTGCCAGCAGCTTACGACTAGCGGGGGGAACCTACGAGCAGTACTTC
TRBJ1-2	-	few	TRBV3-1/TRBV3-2	CASSLGDTYGYTF	TGTGCCAGCAGCCTCGGGGACACCTATGGCTACACCTTC
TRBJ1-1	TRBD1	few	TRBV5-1	CASGQDGDTEAFF	TGCGCCAGCGGACAGGATGGCGACACTGAAGCTTTCTTT
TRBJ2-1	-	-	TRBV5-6	CASSLGRTGNNEQFF	TGTGCCAGCAGCTTGGGCCGGACTGGGAACAATGAGCAGTTCTTC
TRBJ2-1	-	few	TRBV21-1	CASCLGDRGNEQFF	TGTGCCAGCTGTCTTGGGGACAGGGGCAATGAGCAGTTCTTC
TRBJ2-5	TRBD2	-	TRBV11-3	CASSRSGTKETQYF	TGTGCCAGCAGCCGATCCGGGACTAAAGAGACCCAGTACTTC
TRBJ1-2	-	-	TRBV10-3	CAISESGDEVSRGYTF	TGTGCCATCAGTGAGTCGGGAGATGAGGTGTCGCGGGGCTACACCTTC
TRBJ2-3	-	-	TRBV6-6	CASRTEGDTQYF	TGTGCCAGCAGGACAGAAGGGGATACGCAGTATTTT
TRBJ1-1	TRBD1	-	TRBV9	CASGGGITEAFF	TGTGCCAGCGGAGGGGGCATCACTGAAGCTTTCTTT
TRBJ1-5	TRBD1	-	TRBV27	CASSLNRGDQPQHF	TGTGCCAGCAGTTTAAACAGGGGCGATCAGCCCCAGCATTTT
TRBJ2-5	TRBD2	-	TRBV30	CAWWGGRAFETQYF	TGTGCCTGGTGGGGCGGGAGGGCCTTTGAGACCCAGTACTTC
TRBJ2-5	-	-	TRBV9	CASSVTPGVALETQYF	TGTGCCAGCAGCGTAACCCCGGGGGTAGCCTTAGAGACCCAGTACTTC
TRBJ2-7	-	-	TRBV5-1	CASSLGQNYEQYF	TGCGCCAGCAGCTTGGGACAGAATTACGAGCAGTACTTC
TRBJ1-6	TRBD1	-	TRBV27	CASSFGQGRGNSPLHF	TGTGCCAGCAGTTTTGGACAGGGGCGCGGGAATTCACCCCTCCACTTT
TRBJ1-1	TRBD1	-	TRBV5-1	CASSGTTGGADTEAFF	TGCGCCAGCAGCGGGACTACAGGGGGCGCGGACACTGAAGCTTTCTTT
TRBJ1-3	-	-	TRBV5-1	CASSLGAGQRGNTIYF	TGCGCCAGCAGCTTGGGGGCAGGACAACGTGGAAACACCATATATTTT
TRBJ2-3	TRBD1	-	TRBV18	CASSPDRAGRDTQYF	TGTGCCAGCTCACCTGACAGGGCTGGTAGAGATACGCAGTATTTT
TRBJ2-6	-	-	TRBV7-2	CASSPSSGANVLTF	TGTGCCAGCAGCCCTTCTTCTGGGGCCAACGTCCTGACTTTC
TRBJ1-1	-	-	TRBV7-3	CASSTQGRNTEAFF	TGTGCCAGCAGCACACAGGGAAGGAACACTGAAGCTTTCTTT
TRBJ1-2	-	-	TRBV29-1	CSVEDAANYGYTF	TGCAGCGTTGAAGATGCAGCTAACTATGGCTACACCTTC
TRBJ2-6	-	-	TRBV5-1	CASSLSRGSGANVLTF	TGCGCCAGCAGCTTGTCCAGGGGATCAGGGGCCAACGTCCTGACTTTC
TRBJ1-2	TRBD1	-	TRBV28	CASSLSGQGDYGYTF	TGTGCCAGCAGTCTCTCAGGACAGGGAGACTATGGCTACACCTTC
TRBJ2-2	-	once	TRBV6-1	CASSGRSGVATGELFF	TGTGCCAGCAGTGGCAGGTCGGGGGTGGCCACCGGGGAGCTGTTTTTT
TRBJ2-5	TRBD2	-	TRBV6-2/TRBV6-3	CASSYATSGGTRQETQYF	TGTGCCAGCAGTTACGCGACTAGCGGGGGGACACGCCAAGAGACCCAGTACTTC
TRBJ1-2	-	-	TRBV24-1	CATSEPGQSYGYTF	TGTGCCACCAGTGAGCCCGGACAGTCCTATGGCTACACCTTC
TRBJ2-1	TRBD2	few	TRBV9	CASSVNPAGGLKFF	TGTGCCAGCAGCGTAAACCCAGCGGGAGGGCTAAAGTTCTTC
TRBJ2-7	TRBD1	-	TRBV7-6	CASSLGTGGSYEQYF	TGTGCCAGCAGCCTCGGGACAGGGGGCTCCTACGAGCAGTACTTC
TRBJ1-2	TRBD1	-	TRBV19	CASSETGGYGYTF	TGTGCCAGTAGTGAGACAGGGGGCTATGGCTACACCTTC